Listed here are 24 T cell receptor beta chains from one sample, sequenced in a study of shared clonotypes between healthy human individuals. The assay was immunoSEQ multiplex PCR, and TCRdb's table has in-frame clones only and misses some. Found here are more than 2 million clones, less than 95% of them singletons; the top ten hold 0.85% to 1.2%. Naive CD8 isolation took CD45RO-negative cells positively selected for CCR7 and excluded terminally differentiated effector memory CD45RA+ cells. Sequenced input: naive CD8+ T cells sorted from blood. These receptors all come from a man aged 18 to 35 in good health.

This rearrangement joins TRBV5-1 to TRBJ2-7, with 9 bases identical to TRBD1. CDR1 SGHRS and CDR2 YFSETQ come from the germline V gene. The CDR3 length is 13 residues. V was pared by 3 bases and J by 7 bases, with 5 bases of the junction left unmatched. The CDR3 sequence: CASSSGTGWEQYF. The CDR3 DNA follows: TGCGCCAGCAGCTCCGGGACAGGGTGGGAGCAGTACTTC. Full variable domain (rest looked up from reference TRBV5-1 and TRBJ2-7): KAGVTQTPRYLIKTRGQQVTLSCSPISGHRSVSWYQQTPGQGLQFLFEYFSETQRNKGNFPGRFSGRQFSNSRSEMNVSTLELGDSALYLCASSSGTGWEQYFGPGTRLTVT.

Here the CDR3 reads CATRIGVDEQYF. CDR3 bases: TGTGCCACGCGCATAGGAGTCGACGAGCAGTACTTC. The rearrangement uses TRBV6-1 and TRBJ2-7, with D uncertain. Germline V gene sequence: CDR1 MNHNS, CDR2 SASEGT. The V gene lost 10 bases and the J gene lost 5 bases, with 15 bases spanning the gap. The CDR3 length is 12 residues.

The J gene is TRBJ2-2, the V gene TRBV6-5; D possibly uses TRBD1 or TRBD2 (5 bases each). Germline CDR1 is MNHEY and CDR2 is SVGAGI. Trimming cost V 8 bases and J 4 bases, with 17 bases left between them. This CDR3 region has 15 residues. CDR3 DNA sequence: TGTGCCAGCTCGGGGCAGGGATCCTCCACCGGGGAGCTGTTTTTT. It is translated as CASSGQGSSTGELFF.

The CDR3 nucleotides read TGTGCCAGCAGCTTAGCTGGTTCGGTGAACACCGGGGAGCTGTTTTTT. This encodes CASSLAGSVNTGELFF. The chain uses TRBV7-2 and TRBJ2-2, with D uncertain. Trimming cost V 0 bases and J 1 base, with 9 bases left between them. CDR3 size: 16 residues. In germline, CDR1 is SGHTA, CDR2 FQGNSA.

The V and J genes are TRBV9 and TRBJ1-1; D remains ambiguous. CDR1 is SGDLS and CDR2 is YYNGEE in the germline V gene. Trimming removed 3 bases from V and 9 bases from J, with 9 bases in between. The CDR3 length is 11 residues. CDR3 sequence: CASSAGDKAFF. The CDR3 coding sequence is TGTGCCAGCAGCGCGGGAGATAAAGCTTTCTTT.

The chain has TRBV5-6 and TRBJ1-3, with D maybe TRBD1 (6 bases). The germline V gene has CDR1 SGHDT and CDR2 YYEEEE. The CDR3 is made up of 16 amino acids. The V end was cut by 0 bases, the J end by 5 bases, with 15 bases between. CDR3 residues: CASSLAQGVTRNTIYF. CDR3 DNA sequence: TGTGCCAGCAGCTTGGCACAGGGAGTAACCAGAAACACCATATATTTT.

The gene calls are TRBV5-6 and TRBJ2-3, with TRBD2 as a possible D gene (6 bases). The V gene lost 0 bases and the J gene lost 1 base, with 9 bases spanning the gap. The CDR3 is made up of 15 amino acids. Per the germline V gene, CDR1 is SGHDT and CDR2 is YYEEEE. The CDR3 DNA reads TGTGCCAGCAGCTTGGCCTCTAGCGGCACAGATACGCAGTATTTT. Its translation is CASSLASSGTDTQYF.

Written as DNA, the CDR3 is TGCGCCAGCAGCCAAGATCGAACCTATAGTGGTGAAGCTTTCTTT. The encoded protein is CASSQDRTYSGEAFF. The chain is built from TRBV4-3 and TRBJ1-1; D gene ambiguous. Per the germline V gene, CDR1 is LGHNA and CDR2 is YSLEER. V lost 0 bases and J lost 7, with 15 bases in between. This CDR3 is built from 15 residues.

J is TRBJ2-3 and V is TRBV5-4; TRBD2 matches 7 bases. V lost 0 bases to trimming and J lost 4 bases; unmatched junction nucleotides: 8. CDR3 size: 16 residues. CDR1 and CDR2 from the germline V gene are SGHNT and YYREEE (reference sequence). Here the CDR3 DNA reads TGTGCCAGCAGCTTGGGCAGCGAGCGGGGTTCAGATACGCAGTATTTT. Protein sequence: CASSLGSERGSDTQYF.

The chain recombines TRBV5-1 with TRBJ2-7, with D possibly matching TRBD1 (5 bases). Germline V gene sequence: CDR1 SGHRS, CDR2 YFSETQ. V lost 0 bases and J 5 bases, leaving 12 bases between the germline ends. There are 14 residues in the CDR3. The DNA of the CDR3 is TGCGCCAGCAGCTTGGTTGGGGCAGGCGACGAGCAGTACTTC. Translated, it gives CASSLVGAGDEQYF.

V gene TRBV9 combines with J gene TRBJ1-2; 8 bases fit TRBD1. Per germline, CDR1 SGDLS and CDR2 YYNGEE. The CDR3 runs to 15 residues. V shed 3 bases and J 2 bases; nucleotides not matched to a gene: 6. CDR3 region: CASSGYRGSNYGYTF. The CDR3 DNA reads TGTGCCAGCAGCGGGTACAGGGGGTCGAACTATGGCTACACCTTC.

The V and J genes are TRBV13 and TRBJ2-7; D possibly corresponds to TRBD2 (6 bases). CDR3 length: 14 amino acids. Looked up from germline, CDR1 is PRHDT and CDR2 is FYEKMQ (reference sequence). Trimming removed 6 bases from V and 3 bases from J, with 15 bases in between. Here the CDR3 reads CASSYSGMDYEQYF. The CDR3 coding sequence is TGTGCCAGCAGTTATAGCGGTATGGACTACGAGCAGTACTTC.

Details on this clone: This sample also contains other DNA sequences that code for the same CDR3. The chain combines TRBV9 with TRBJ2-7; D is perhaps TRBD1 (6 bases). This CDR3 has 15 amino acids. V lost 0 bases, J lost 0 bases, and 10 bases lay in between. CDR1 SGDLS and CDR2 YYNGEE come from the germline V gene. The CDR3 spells CASSVGQGTSYEQYF. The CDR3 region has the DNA TGTGCCAGCAGCGTAGGGCAGGGGACCTCCTACGAGCAGTACTTC.

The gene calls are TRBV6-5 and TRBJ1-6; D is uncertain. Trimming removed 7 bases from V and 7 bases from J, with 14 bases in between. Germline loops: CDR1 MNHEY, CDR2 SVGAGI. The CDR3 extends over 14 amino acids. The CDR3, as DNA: TGTGCCAGCACTTTAGTTATCGGAAATTCACCCCTCCACTTT. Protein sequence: CASTLVIGNSPLHF.

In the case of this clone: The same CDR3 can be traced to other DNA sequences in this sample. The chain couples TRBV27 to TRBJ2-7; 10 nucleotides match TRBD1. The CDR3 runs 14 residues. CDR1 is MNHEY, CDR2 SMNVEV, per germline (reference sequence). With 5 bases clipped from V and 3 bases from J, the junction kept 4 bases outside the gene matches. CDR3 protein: CASSTTGGGYEQYF. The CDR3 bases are TGTGCCAGCAGTACGACAGGGGGCGGCTACGAGCAGTACTTC.

CDR3 DNA sequence: TGTGCCAGAAGCTTGTGGTCCCCGGGGGCAAAACGAACCGGGGAGCTGTTTTTT. This sequence encodes CARSLWSPGAKRTGELFF. The rearrangement uses TRBV5-3 and TRBJ2-2; D may correspond to TRBD1 or TRBD2 (6 bases each). TRBV5-3 has ORF status, its function being uncertain. The CDR3 totals 18 residues. Trimming pared 1 base from V and 5 bases from J, leaving 21 bases between.

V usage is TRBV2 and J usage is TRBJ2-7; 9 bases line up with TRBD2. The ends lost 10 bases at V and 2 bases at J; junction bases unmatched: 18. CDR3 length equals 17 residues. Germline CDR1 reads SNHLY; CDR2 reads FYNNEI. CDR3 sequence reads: CAISPRGGADVAYEQYF. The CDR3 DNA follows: TGTGCCATCTCCCCCCGCGGGGGGGCCGATGTAGCCTACGAGCAGTACTTC. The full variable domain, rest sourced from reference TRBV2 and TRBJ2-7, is EPEVTQTPSHQVTQMGQEVILRCVPISNHLYFYWYRQILGQKVEFLVSFYNNEISEKSEIFDDQFSVERPDGSNFTLKIRSTKLEDSAMYFCAISPRGGADVAYEQYFGPGTRLTVT.

CDR3 sequence: CASSQDLLAETQYF. The DNA for the CDR3 is TGTGCCAGCAGCCAAGATTTACTAGCAGAGACCCAGTACTTC. The rearrangement links TRBV4-2 to TRBJ2-5, with a tentative D call TRBD2 (6 bases). Germline V gene lookup returns CDR1 LGHNA and CDR2 YNFKEQ. Trimming left V 0 bases short and J 4 bases short, with 9 bases between. This CDR3 has 14 amino acids.

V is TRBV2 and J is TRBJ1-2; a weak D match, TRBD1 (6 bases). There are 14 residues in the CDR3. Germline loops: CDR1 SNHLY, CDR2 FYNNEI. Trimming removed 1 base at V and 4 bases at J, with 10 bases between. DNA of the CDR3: TGTGCCAGCAGTGAAGGCCAGGGGACCTATGGCTACACCTTC. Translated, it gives CASSEGQGTYGYTF.

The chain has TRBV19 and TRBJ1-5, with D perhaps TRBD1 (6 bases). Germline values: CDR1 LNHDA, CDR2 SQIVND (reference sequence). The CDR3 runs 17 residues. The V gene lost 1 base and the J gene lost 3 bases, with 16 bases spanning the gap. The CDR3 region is CASSIVPGAMVNQPQHF. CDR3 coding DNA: TGTGCCAGTAGTATAGTACCGGGGGCGATGGTCAATCAGCCCCAGCATTTT.

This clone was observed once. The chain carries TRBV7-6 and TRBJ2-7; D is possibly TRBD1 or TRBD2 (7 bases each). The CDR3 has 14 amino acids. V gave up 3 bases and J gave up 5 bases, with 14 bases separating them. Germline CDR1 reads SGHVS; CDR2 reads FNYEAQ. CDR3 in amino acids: CASSFQGGADEQYF. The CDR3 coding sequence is TGTGCCAGCAGCTTCCAGGGGGGGGCCGACGAGCAGTACTTC.

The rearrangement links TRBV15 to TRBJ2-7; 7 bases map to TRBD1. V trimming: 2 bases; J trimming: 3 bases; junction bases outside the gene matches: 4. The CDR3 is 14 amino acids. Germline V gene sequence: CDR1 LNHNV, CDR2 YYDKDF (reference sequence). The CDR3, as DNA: TGTGCCACCAGCAGAATGGGACAGAACTACGAGCAGTACTTC. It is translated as CATSRMGQNYEQYF. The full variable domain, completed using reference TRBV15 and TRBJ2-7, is DAMVIQNPRYQVTQFGKPVTLSCSQTLNHNVMYWYQQKSSQAPKLLFHYYDKDFNNEADTPDNFQSRRPNTSFCFLDIRSPGLGDTAMYLCATSRMGQNYEQYFGPGTRLTVT.

CDR3 region: CASSLEGSLYEQYF. CDR3 nucleotide sequence: TGTGCCAGCAGTTTAGAAGGTAGTCTCTACGAGCAGTACTTC. The V and J genes are TRBV27 and TRBJ2-7; D gene unclear. The V end was cut by 2 bases, the J end by 3 bases, with 11 bases between. Germline CDR1 MNHEY, CDR2 SMNVEV (reference sequence). The length of the CDR3 is 14 residues.

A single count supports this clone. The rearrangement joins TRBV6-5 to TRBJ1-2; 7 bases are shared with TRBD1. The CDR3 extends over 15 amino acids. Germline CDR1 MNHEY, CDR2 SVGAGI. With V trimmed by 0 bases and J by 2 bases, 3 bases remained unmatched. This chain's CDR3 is CASSYSKQGNYGYTF. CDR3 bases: TGTGCCAGCAGTTACTCGAAACAGGGGAACTATGGCTACACCTTC.